The rows below give T cell receptor beta chains drawn from one sample of a study of blood T cells in healthy people across ages. TCRdb re-derived calls from the 5' RACE reads in MiXCR, one entry per CDR3 protein. The table has nearly 800,000 distinct CDR3 sequences, around three fifths seen once; the top ten hold more than 25%. Sequencing was done on a sample of blood. These receptors originate from a man aged 35 to 55 in good health. CDR3s include the opening cysteine and the closing phenylalanine or tryptophan. D genes are given only for firm matches. Expanded clones get a size class; other rows say once, few or many, or leave the size out.

clone_size: NA; v_call: TRBV7-2; j_call: TRBJ2-1; d_call: NA; cdr3_aa: CASSPTPEGGEQFF; cdr3_nt: TGTGCCAGCAGCCCAACACCTGAGGGGGGTGAGCAGTTCTTC
clone_size: NA; v_call: TRBV20-1; j_call: TRBJ2-4; d_call: TRBD1; cdr3_aa: CSARGLPGQGAVKNIQYF; cdr3_nt: TGCAGTGCTAGAGGCCTACCGGGACAGGGGGCCGTCAAAAACATTCAGTACTTC
clone_size: few; v_call: TRBV7-3; j_call: TRBJ2-5; d_call: TRBD1; cdr3_aa: CASSLSRQGETQYF; cdr3_nt: TGTGCCAGCAGCCTCTCACGACAGGGTGAGACCCAGTACTTC
clone_size: NA; v_call: TRBV9; j_call: TRBJ2-2; d_call: TRBD2; cdr3_aa: CASSVTAGENTGELFF; cdr3_nt: TGTGCCAGCAGCGTTACGGCGGGAGAGAACACCGGGGAGCTGTTTTTT
clone_size: few; v_call: TRBV14; j_call: TRBJ2-7; d_call: NA; cdr3_aa: CAIHPEVLGSFYEQYF; cdr3_nt: TGTGCCATCCACCCAGAGGTGCTGGGGAGCTTCTACGAGCAGTACTTC
clone_size: NA; v_call: TRBV10-3; j_call: TRBJ2-1; d_call: TRBD2; cdr3_aa: CAISENEGLAASYNEQFF; cdr3_nt: TGTGCCATCAGTGAGAATGAGGGACTAGCGGCCTCCTACAATGAGCAGTTCTTC
clone_size: once; v_call: TRBV6-2/TRBV6-3; j_call: TRBJ2-1; d_call: TRBD2; cdr3_aa: CASSRLWTSGRGYLEFF; cdr3_nt: TGTGCCAGCAGTCGTCTATGGACTAGCGGGAGGGGGTACTTGGAGTTCTTC
clone_size: NA; v_call: TRBV20-1; j_call: TRBJ1-6; d_call: NA; cdr3_aa: CSARPWDQGDSPLHF; cdr3_nt: TGCAGTGCCCGCCCGTGGGACCAGGGCGATTCACCCCTCCACTTT
clone_size: NA; v_call: TRBV7-2; j_call: TRBJ2-7; d_call: NA; cdr3_aa: CASSLSGQSNYEQYF; cdr3_nt: TGTGCCAGCAGCTTATCTGGACAGTCTAACTACGAGCAGTACTTC
clone_size: NA; v_call: TRBV27; j_call: TRBJ1-5; d_call: NA; cdr3_aa: CAGRRAGNQPQHF; cdr3_nt: TGTGCCGGCAGAAGGGCCGGAAATCAGCCCCAGCATTTT
clone_size: few; v_call: TRBV25-1; j_call: TRBJ2-7; d_call: TRBD1; cdr3_aa: CASSDSGTGVYEQYF; cdr3_nt: TGTGCCAGCAGTGACTCCGGGACAGGAGTATACGAGCAGTACTTC
clone_size: NA; v_call: TRBV29-1; j_call: TRBJ2-1; d_call: NA; cdr3_aa: CSVERLPKVNEQFF; cdr3_nt: TGCAGCGTTGAGAGACTCCCGAAGGTCAATGAGCAGTTCTTC
clone_size: NA; v_call: TRBV15; j_call: TRBJ2-1; d_call: TRBD2; cdr3_aa: CATSPGLGAYNEQFF; cdr3_nt: TGTGCCACCAGTCCCGGACTAGGGGCTTACAATGAGCAGTTCTTC
clone_size: NA; v_call: TRBV5-1; j_call: TRBJ1-4; d_call: TRBD1; cdr3_aa: CASSFQGAANEKLFF; cdr3_nt: TGCGCCAGCAGCTTCCAGGGGGCGGCTAATGAAAAACTGTTTTTT
clone_size: few; v_call: TRBV4-2; j_call: TRBJ1-2; d_call: TRBD1; cdr3_aa: CASSQGQGLSYGYTF; cdr3_nt: TGTGCCAGCAGCCAAGGACAGGGGCTTAGTTATGGCTACACCTTC
clone_size: few; v_call: TRBV5-1; j_call: TRBJ2-1; d_call: TRBD2; cdr3_aa: CASSLVAGELKNERFF; cdr3_nt: TGCGCCAGCAGCTTGGTGGCGGGAGAGTTGAAGAATGAGCGGTTCTTC
clone_size: NA; v_call: TRBV21-1; j_call: TRBJ2-7; d_call: NA; cdr3_aa: CASSIPSSQGIRSYEQYF; cdr3_nt: TGTGCCAGCAGCATACCATCTTCACAAGGAATTCGATCCTACGAGCAGTACTTC
clone_size: few; v_call: TRBV5-1; j_call: TRBJ2-1; d_call: TRBD1; cdr3_aa: CASSFGDRGYGEQFF; cdr3_nt: TGCGCCAGCAGCTTTGGTGACAGGGGATACGGTGAGCAGTTCTTC
clone_size: NA; v_call: TRBV5-6; j_call: TRBJ2-1; d_call: NA; cdr3_aa: CASSPEFGNEQFF; cdr3_nt: TGTGCCAGCAGCCCGGAGTTTGGGAATGAGCAGTTCTTC
clone_size: NA; v_call: TRBV7-9; j_call: TRBJ2-5; d_call: NA; cdr3_aa: CASSPRYNQETQYF; cdr3_nt: TGTGCCAGCAGTCCCCGATACAACCAAGAGACCCAGTACTTC
clone_size: few; v_call: TRBV20-1; j_call: TRBJ2-7; d_call: NA; cdr3_aa: CSSQLGGVQYF; cdr3_nt: TGCAGTTCGCAGCTGGGGGGTGTCCAGTACTTC
clone_size: NA; v_call: TRBV7-2; j_call: TRBJ2-3; d_call: NA; cdr3_aa: CASSQKASSTDTQYF; cdr3_nt: TGTGCCAGCAGCCAAAAAGCCTCTAGCACAGATACGCAGTATTTT
clone_size: NA; v_call: TRBV27; j_call: TRBJ1-6; d_call: TRBD1; cdr3_aa: CASRVTGEINSPLHF; cdr3_nt: TGTGCCAGCAGGGTGACAGGGGAGATTAATTCACCCCTCCACTTT
clone_size: few; v_call: TRBV6-4; j_call: TRBJ2-1; d_call: TRBD2; cdr3_aa: CASSDSASGTNEQFF; cdr3_nt: TGTGCCAGCAGTGACTCCGCTAGCGGGACAAATGAGCAGTTCTTC
clone_size: NA; v_call: TRBV3-1; j_call: TRBJ2-5; d_call: TRBD2; cdr3_aa: CASSPQAGDVTLETQYF; cdr3_nt: TGTGCCAGCAGCCCACAAGCGGGGGATGTGACTTTGGAGACCCAGTACTTC
clone_size: NA; v_call: TRBV7-6; j_call: TRBJ2-2; d_call: NA; cdr3_aa: CASTREVGPSNTGELFF; cdr3_nt: TGTGCCAGCACCAGAGAGGTTGGCCCTTCGAACACCGGGGAGCTGTTTTTT
clone_size: NA; v_call: TRBV11-1; j_call: TRBJ2-5; d_call: NA; cdr3_aa: CASSRASGPQETQYF; cdr3_nt: TGTGCCAGCAGCAGAGCAAGCGGCCCTCAAGAGACCCAGTACTTC
clone_size: few; v_call: TRBV15; j_call: TRBJ2-5; d_call: NA; cdr3_aa: CATSRELGTETQYF; cdr3_nt: TGTGCCACCAGCAGAGAACTCGGTACAGAGACCCAGTACTTC
clone_size: few; v_call: TRBV7-2; j_call: TRBJ2-5; d_call: TRBD2; cdr3_aa: CASSTRTSGETQYF; cdr3_nt: TGTGCCAGCAGCACACGGACTAGCGGGGAGACCCAGTACTTC
clone_size: few; v_call: TRBV28; j_call: TRBJ2-4; d_call: NA; cdr3_aa: CASRSLGDIQYF; cdr3_nt: TGTGCCAGCAGGAGCCTAGGGGACATTCAGTACTTC
clone_size: NA; v_call: TRBV5-4; j_call: TRBJ2-3; d_call: TRBD2; cdr3_aa: CASSSLAGDGLDTQYF; cdr3_nt: TGTGCCAGCAGCTCTCTAGCGGGAGACGGATTAGATACGCAGTATTTT
clone_size: NA; v_call: TRBV11-2; j_call: TRBJ1-4; d_call: NA; cdr3_aa: CASSPGRGTNEKLFF; cdr3_nt: TGTGCCAGCAGCCCCGGACGTGGTACTAATGAAAAACTGTTTTTT
clone_size: NA; v_call: TRBV12-3/TRBV12-4; j_call: TRBJ1-6; d_call: TRBD1; cdr3_aa: CASSLAGTGGAGSPLHF; cdr3_nt: TGTGCCAGCAGTTTAGCCGGGACAGGGGGCGCGGGTTCACCCCTCCACTTT
clone_size: NA; v_call: TRBV5-1; j_call: TRBJ2-6; d_call: NA; cdr3_aa: CASGEVSGANVLTF; cdr3_nt: TGCGCCAGCGGGGAAGTATCTGGGGCCAACGTCCTGACTTTC
clone_size: NA; v_call: TRBV6-5; j_call: TRBJ1-1; d_call: NA; cdr3_aa: CASSQGQRYSEAFF; cdr3_nt: TGTGCCAGCAGTCAAGGACAGCGATACTCTGAAGCTTTCTTT
clone_size: few; v_call: TRBV5-1; j_call: TRBJ2-5; d_call: NA; cdr3_aa: CASSLDGLRRETQYF; cdr3_nt: TGCGCCAGCAGCTTGGATGGACTCCGCAGGGAGACCCAGTACTTC
clone_size: NA; v_call: TRBV6-5; j_call: TRBJ2-1; d_call: NA; cdr3_aa: CASSYTSQGNEQFF; cdr3_nt: TGTGCCAGCAGTTACACATCCCAGGGCAATGAGCAGTTCTTC
clone_size: NA; v_call: TRBV7-2; j_call: TRBJ2-1; d_call: TRBD1; cdr3_aa: CASSPRGQGTYNEQFF; cdr3_nt: TGTGCCAGCAGCCCGAGGGGACAGGGTACCTACAATGAGCAGTTCTTC
clone_size: NA; v_call: TRBV5-6; j_call: TRBJ2-7; d_call: NA; cdr3_aa: CASSLPGRYEQYF; cdr3_nt: TGTGCCAGCAGCTTGCCGGGACGCTACGAGCAGTACTTC
clone_size: NA; v_call: TRBV28; j_call: TRBJ2-7; d_call: TRBD1; cdr3_aa: CASSLRDRYYEQYF; cdr3_nt: TGTGCCAGCAGCCTCCGGGACAGGTACTACGAGCAGTACTTC
clone_size: NA; v_call: TRBV20-1; j_call: TRBJ1-6; d_call: TRBD1; cdr3_aa: CSAPDRAYNSPLHF; cdr3_nt: TGCAGTGCCCCAGACAGGGCGTATAATTCACCCCTCCACTTT
clone_size: NA; v_call: TRBV5-1; j_call: TRBJ2-6; d_call: TRBD2; cdr3_aa: CASSWISGKHSGANVLTF; cdr3_nt: TGCGCCAGCAGTTGGATTAGCGGGAAACACTCTGGGGCCAACGTCCTGACTTTC
clone_size: NA; v_call: TRBV2; j_call: TRBJ2-4; d_call: NA; cdr3_aa: CASSDSPLTRDIQYF; cdr3_nt: TGTGCCAGCAGTGATTCTCCCCTCACTAGAGACATTCAGTACTTC
clone_size: NA; v_call: TRBV6-5; j_call: TRBJ2-5; d_call: NA; cdr3_aa: CASREGGFETQYF; cdr3_nt: TGTGCCAGCAGGGAAGGGGGATTCGAGACCCAGTACTTC
clone_size: NA; v_call: TRBV29-1; j_call: TRBJ2-3; d_call: NA; cdr3_aa: CSVEGSDTQYF; cdr3_nt: TGCAGCGTTGAGGGGTCAGATACGCAGTATTTT